This T cell receptor beta chain is from a study of blood T cell repertoires in COVID-19 (dated by TCRdb to the early 2020s). Background on the whole study: Samples from collaborators originated in the United States, Italy and Spain and spanned both the acute and convalescent phases of COVID-19. A de-identified subject ID, COVID-19 status, age in years and sex were almost always included in the sample metadata. Samples were obtained from the ongoing ImmuneRACE study (first 160 participants) and from 1,000 to 1,500 subjects provided by 6 global collaborators. Subjects who had been exposed to COVID-19, were actively infected with it, or had recovered from it provided the deeply sampled blood TCRbeta repertoires that made up the dataset. The repertoires were released in a freely available public database intended as a resource for research on the immune response to SARS-CoV-2. Where HLA class I and class II types were available, the types were taken from metadata supplied by the sample provider, not from assay-based typing. The prospective study material was composed of cDNA or gDNA derived from T cells, B-cell-depleted T cells, or PBMCs.

The immunoSEQ Assay, a bias-controlled multiplex PCR, was used to amplify TCRbeta CDR3 regions from genomic DNA. The authors' analysis ran thus. The number of nucleated cells in each sample was estimated by amplification of reference gene primers within the assay. To quantify the absolute abundance of each unique TCRbeta CDR3 rearrangement, sequence reads were collapsed and filtered. For each sample, productive Simpson clonality was calculated as the square root of Simpson's diversity index over productive rearrangements. Entries here come from immuneACCESS through TCRdb and include only in-frame sequences with V and J called. Some clones fail to appear in such tables; in the studies checked, an unresolved V gene covers under half of the shortfall, and the cause of the remainder is unknown. V and J calls and clone size are as listed in that table; D and trimming were resolved from the DNA. The sample data list 97,000 or so clones, and roughly 86% of these were observed just once. The ten largest account for around 2.9% of the sample.

Whole blood was collected in K2EDTA tubes by collaborating institutions according to the institutions' own protocols. For TCRbeta analysis, collaborators shipped samples as frozen whole blood, isolated PBMCs, or DNA extracted from either of those sample types. The paper as a whole reports these results and caveats: How much clinical and demographic metadata was included differed by source and by participant, and the metadata was provided uncurated.

In regard to this clone: What this receptor recognizes is not known. The input lacks base qualities; no much larger clone sits a single base away.

This receptor was obtained from a man in his fifties with active or convalescent COVID-19. Sequencing was done on a sample of peripheral blood.

The CDR3 protein is CASSLGTPLSGNTIYF. Here is the DNA: TGTGCCAGCAGCTTAGGAACACCTCTCTCTGGAAACACCATATATTTT. The chain joins TRBV7-8 to TRBJ1-3; no D gene call is confident. V is pared back by 1 base and J by 0 bases, with 10 bases lying between the germline termini. CDR1 and CDR2, per the germline V gene, are SGHVS and FQNEAQ. The cysteine opens and the phenylalanine closes a CDR3 of 16 amino acids. Only the CDR3 portion is preserved as DNA: 48 bases, with reading frame beginning at the first base.